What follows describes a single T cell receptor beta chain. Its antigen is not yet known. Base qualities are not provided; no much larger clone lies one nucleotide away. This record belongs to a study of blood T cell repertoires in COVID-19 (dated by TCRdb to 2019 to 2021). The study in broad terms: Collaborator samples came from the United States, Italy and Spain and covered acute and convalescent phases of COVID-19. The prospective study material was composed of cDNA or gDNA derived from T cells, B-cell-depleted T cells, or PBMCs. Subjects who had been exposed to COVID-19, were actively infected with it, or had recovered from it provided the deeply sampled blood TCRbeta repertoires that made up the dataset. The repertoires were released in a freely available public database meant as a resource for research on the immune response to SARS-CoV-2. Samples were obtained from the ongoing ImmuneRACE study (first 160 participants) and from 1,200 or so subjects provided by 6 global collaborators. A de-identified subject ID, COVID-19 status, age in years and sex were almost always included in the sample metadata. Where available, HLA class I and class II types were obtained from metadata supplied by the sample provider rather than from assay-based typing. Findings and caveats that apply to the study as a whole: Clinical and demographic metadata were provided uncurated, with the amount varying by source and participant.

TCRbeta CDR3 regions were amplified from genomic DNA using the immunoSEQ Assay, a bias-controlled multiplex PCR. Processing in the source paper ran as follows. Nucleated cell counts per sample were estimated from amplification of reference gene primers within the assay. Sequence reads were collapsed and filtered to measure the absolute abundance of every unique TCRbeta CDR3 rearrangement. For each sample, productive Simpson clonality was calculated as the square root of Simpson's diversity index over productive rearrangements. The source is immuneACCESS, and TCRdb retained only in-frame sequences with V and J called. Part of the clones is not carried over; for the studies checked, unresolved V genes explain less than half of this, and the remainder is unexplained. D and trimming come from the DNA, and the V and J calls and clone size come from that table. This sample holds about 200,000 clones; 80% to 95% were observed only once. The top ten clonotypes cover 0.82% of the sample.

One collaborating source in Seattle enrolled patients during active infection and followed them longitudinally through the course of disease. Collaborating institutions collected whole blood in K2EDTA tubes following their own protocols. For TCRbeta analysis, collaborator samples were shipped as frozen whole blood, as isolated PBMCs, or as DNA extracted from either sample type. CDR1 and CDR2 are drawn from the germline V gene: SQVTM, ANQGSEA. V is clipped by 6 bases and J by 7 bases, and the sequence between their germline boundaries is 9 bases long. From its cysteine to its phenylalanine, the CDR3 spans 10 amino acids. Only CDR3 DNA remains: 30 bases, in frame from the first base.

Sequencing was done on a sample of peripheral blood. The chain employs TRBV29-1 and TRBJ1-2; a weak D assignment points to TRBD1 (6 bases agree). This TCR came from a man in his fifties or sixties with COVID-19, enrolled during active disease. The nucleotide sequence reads TGCAGCGTACAGGGCTCTGGCTACACCTTC. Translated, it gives CSVQGSGYTF.